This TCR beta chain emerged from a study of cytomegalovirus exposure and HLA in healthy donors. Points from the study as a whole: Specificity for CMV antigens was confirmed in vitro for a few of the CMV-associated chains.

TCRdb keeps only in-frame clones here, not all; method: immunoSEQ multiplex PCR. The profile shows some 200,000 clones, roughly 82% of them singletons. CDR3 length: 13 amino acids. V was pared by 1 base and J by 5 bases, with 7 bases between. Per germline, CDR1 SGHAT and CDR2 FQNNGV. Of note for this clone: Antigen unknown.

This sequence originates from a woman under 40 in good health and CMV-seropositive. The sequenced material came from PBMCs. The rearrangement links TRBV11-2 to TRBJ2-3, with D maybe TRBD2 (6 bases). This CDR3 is CASSLGSGDTQYF. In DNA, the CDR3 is TGTGCCAGCAGCTTAGGTAGCGGAGATACGCAGTATTTT.